This T cell receptor (beta chain) was obtained from a study of cytomegalovirus exposure and HLA in healthy donors. Broader study findings: Sequencing depth roughly uniform across donors was assumed in presence/absence analyses. Sequencing had likely introduced a cluster of highly shared sequence variants as an artifact.

Germline CDR1 reads GTSNPN; CDR2 reads SVGIG (reference sequence). Trimming cost V 0 bases and J 1 base, with 13 bases left between them. This CDR3 contains 16 residues. This clone was detected a few times. Its cognate antigen is unknown. It was with 60 Vbeta and 13 Jbeta primers that the PCR ran. TCRdb's copy holds only in-frame clones and misses some; the assay was immunoSEQ multiplex PCR. Of roughly 150,000 clones in the sample, 81% were seen once. The TCR sequence derives from a woman in her late teens or twenties in good health and CMV-seronegative. This chain connects TRBV30 to TRBJ1-3; D unclear. The specimen was PBMCs. CDR3 nucleotide sequence: TGTGCCTGGAGTGTATCATCGCGTCGTTCTGGAAACACCATATATTTT. Its protein is CAWSVSSRRSGNTIYF.